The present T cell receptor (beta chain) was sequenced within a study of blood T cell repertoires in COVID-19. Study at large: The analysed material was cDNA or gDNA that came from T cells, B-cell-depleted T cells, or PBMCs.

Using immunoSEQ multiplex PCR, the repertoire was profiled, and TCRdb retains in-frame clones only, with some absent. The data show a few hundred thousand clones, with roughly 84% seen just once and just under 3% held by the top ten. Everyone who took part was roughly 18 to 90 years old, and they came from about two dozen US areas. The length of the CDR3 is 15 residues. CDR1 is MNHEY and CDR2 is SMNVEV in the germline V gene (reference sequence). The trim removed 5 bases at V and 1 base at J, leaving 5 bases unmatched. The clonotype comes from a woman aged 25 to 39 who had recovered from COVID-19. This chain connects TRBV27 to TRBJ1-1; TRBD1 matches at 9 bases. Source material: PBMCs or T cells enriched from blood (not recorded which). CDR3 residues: CASSIKTGGNTEAFF. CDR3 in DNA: TGTGCCAGCAGTATCAAGACAGGGGGGAACACTGAAGCTTTCTTT.